Each of the 19 T cell receptor beta chains below was sequenced from the same sample in a study of blood T cells in healthy people across ages. A second about 6 to 12 cycle PCR used barcoded and J-beta primers. TCRdb reanalysed the 5' RACE reads using MiXCR and keeps one entry per CDR3 protein. Among 1.5 million to 2 million distinct CDR3 sequences listed, around 48% were seen once. The source material was blood. The receptors stem from a woman aged 40 to 55 in good health.

There are a few counts of this clonotype. The chain carries TRBV6-6 and TRBJ2-5; D gene uncertain. The CDR3 is 12 residues long. Germline assignment: CDR1 MNHNY and CDR2 SVGAGI (reference sequence). Trimming shortened V by 0 bases and J by 7 bases, and 6 bases separated the two germline ends. CDR3 in amino acids: CASSYSTGTQYF. The DNA for the CDR3 is TGTGCCAGCAGTTACTCGACTGGGACCCAGTACTTC.

This chain links TRBV5-1 with TRBJ2-1, with TRBD2 matching over 7 bases. The CDR3 is 14 amino acids. After removal of 4 bases from V and 8 bases from J, the junction contained 9 bases not matched to a gene. Germline CDR1 is SGHRS and CDR2 is YFSETQ. CDR3 region: CASSPLGGSHEQFF. The CDR3 nucleotides are TGCGCCAGCAGCCCATTGGGGGGGTCCCATGAGCAGTTCTTC.

This chain joins TRBV20-1 and TRBJ2-5; 11 nucleotides agree with TRBD2. Germline lookup yields CDR1 DFQATT and CDR2 SNEGSKA (reference sequence). This CDR3 is 13 amino acids long. Unmatched junction bases numbered 2, after V lost 4 bases and J lost 4 bases. The CDR3 sequence is CSAIAGGPETQYF. The CDR3 DNA sequence: TGCAGTGCTATAGCGGGGGGGCCAGAGACCCAGTACTTC.

This clonotype has just a few counts. The chain joins TRBV29-1 to TRBJ2-1, with TRBD2 matching 7 bases. Looked up from germline, CDR1 is SQVTM and CDR2 is ANQGSEA. V lost 5 bases to trimming and J lost 12 bases; unmatched junction nucleotides: 7. The CDR3 sequence is 11 residues long. The CDR3 loop is CSVSLGGSQFF. The CDR3, as DNA: TGCAGCGTTTCTCTCGGGGGGTCGCAGTTCTTC.

This chain joins TRBV7-9 and TRBJ2-1, with 11 nucleotides matching TRBD2. Germline CDR1 and CDR2: SEHNR and FQNEAQ (reference sequence). The CDR3 has 14 amino acids. Unmatched junction bases numbered 8, after V lost 7 bases and J lost 9 bases. The chain's CDR3 is CASKVAGGPSEQFF. CDR3 DNA sequence: TGTGCCAGCAAAGTAGCGGGGGGGCCTTCTGAGCAGTTCTTC.

This clonotype was detected a few times. The V and J genes are TRBV15 and TRBJ2-1; 9 bases align to TRBD2. J was trimmed by 6 bases and V by 6 bases; bases with no gene match: 6. Germline values: CDR1 LNHNV, CDR2 YYDKDF (reference sequence). This CDR3 contains 14 residues. The CDR3 region is CATRNSGGSNEQFF. The CDR3 DNA sequence: TGTGCCACCAGAAATAGCGGGGGTAGCAATGAGCAGTTCTTC.

There are a few counts of this clonotype. The chain carries TRBV6-5 and TRBJ2-1; unclear D gene. Per germline, CDR1 MNHEY and CDR2 SVGAGI. This CDR3 is 15 amino acids long. V lost 8 bases, J lost 5 bases, and 19 bases lay in between. In DNA, the CDR3 is TGTGCCAGCGGGCACCCCCGGACGGGTCACAATGAGCAGTTCTTC. Translated, it gives CASGHPRTGHNEQFF.

This clonotype was seen only a few times. The V and J genes are TRBV7-2 and TRBJ2-1, with 12 bases lining up with TRBD2. This CDR3 has 20 residues. Per germline, CDR1 SGHTA and CDR2 FQGNSA. V dropped 1 base and J dropped 4; count of bases not matched to a gene: 14. Here the CDR3 DNA reads TGTGCCAGCAGCTTAGGGTATCGTGGACTAGCGGGATTAACATACAATGAGCAGTTCTTC. Translated: CASSLGYRGLAGLTYNEQFF.

The chain uses TRBV4-3 and TRBJ2-5; D possibly corresponds to TRBD1 (6 bases). The germline gives CDR1 LGHNA, CDR2 YSLEER. The CDR3 has 15 amino acids. V lost 1 base and J lost 1, with 10 bases in between. The CDR3 loop reads CASSQGWTAQETQYF. The CDR3 region has the DNA TGCGCCAGCAGCCAAGGGTGGACAGCCCAAGAGACCCAGTACTTC.

This clonotype has just a few counts. This chain links TRBV13 with TRBJ1-1, with D unclear. The CDR3 extends over 13 amino acids. V lost 2 bases, J lost 11 bases, and 15 bases lay in between. Per the germline V gene, CDR1 is PRHDT and CDR2 is FYEKMQ (reference sequence). CDR3: CASSLQVVREAFF. The CDR3 DNA reads TGTGCCAGCAGCTTACAGGTCGTGAGGGAGGCTTTCTTT.

In its sample, this clonotype was seen a few times. This chain joins TRBV27 and TRBJ2-5; 14 nucleotides align to TRBD2. Germline V gene sequence: CDR1 MNHEY, CDR2 SMNVEV (reference sequence). The CDR3 consists of 14 residues. The V segment lost 5 bases and the J segment 8 bases; nucleotides outside the gene matches: 4. The CDR3 sequence: CASSPGTSGGTQYF. The DNA for the CDR3 is TGTGCCAGCAGTCCTGGGACTAGCGGGGGAACCCAGTACTTC.

This chain joins TRBV10-3 and TRBJ1-1; the match to TRBD1 covers 10 bases. The germline gives CDR1 ENHRY, CDR2 SYGVKD. The J segment lost 5 bases and the V segment lost 4 bases, leaving 4 bases of the junction unmatched. The CDR3 is made up of 14 amino acids. CDR3 amino acids: CAISGQGAETEAFF. CDR3 coding DNA: TGTGCCATCAGTGGACAGGGGGCTGAAACTGAAGCTTTCTTT.

The gene calls are TRBV20-1 and TRBJ1-6; D gene uncertain. Deletions cut 3 bases from V and 0 bases from J, with 9 bases between. The CDR3 sequence is 15 residues long. Germline V gives CDR1 DFQATT, CDR2 SNEGSKA (reference sequence). CDR3 DNA: TGCAGTGCTAGCCGGGATTACTCCTATAATTCACCCCTCCACTTT. This codes for CSASRDYSYNSPLHF.

The chain couples TRBV11-2 to TRBJ2-5, with D perhaps TRBD1 (5 bases). The J call may not be correct, given that the DNA end is closer to TRBJ2-7. Germline CDR1 and CDR2: SGHAT and FQNNGV. CDR3 length equals 13 residues. CDR3 sequence: CASHTGRVYEQYF. DNA for the CDR3: TGTGCCAGCCATACCGGCAGGGTCTACGAGCAGTACTTC.

This clonotype is a singleton in its sample. This chain links TRBV7-2 with TRBJ2-5, with D unclear. The length of the CDR3 is 13 residues. Germline CDR1 is SGHTA and CDR2 is FQGNSA. With 5 bases removed from V and 6 bases from J, the gap between germline ends came to 13 bases. The CDR3 DNA reads TGTGCCAGCAGCGCCCATCCAGGAAAGACCCAGTACTTC. Protein sequence: CASSAHPGKTQYF. The full variable domain, its missing parts supplied by reference TRBV7-2 and TRBJ2-5, is GAGVSQSPSNKVTEKGKDVELRCDPISGHTALYWYRQSLGQGLEFLIYFQGNSAPDKSGLPSDRFSAERTGGSVSTLTIQRTQQEDSAVYLCASSAHPGKTQYFGPGTRLLVL.

The chain combines TRBV5-1 with TRBJ2-1; 10 bases map to TRBD2. The CDR3 has 15 residues. Germline CDR1 and CDR2: SGHRS and YFSETQ. The V and J ends lost 7 bases and 5 bases, in that order; junction bases with no gene match: 9. As DNA, the CDR3 is TGCGCCAGCGGCCCCCTAGCGGGGGTAGACAATGAGCAGTTCTTC. Translation gives CASGPLAGVDNEQFF.

The chain employs TRBV5-1 and TRBJ2-5; D is possibly TRBD2 (5 bases). Per the germline V gene, CDR1 is SGHRS and CDR2 is YFSETQ. The V end lost 7 bases, the J end lost 1 base, and 11 bases lay between the germline ends. CDR3 length equals 13 residues. The CDR3 here is CASGREIQETQYF. DNA for the CDR3: TGCGCCAGCGGTAGGGAGATCCAAGAGACCCAGTACTTC.

V gene TRBV20-1 combines with J gene TRBJ2-1, with TRBD2 identical over 12 bases. CDR3 length: 15 amino acids. The V gene's germline CDR1 is DFQATT and CDR2 SNEGSKA (reference sequence). Trimming cost V 3 bases and J 3 bases; bases outside gene matches: 3. CDR3 coding DNA: TGCAGTGCTAGTCGACTAGCGGGGGACTACAATGAGCAGTTCTTC. Translation gives CSASRLAGDYNEQFF.

This chain connects TRBV28 to TRBJ2-7, with TRBD1 matching over 9 bases. The V gene's germline CDR1 is MDHEN and CDR2 SYDVKM. The junction had 7 bases not matched to a gene; V was cut back by 5 bases and J by 2 bases. The CDR3 length is 15 residues. CDR3: CASSPRQGVTYEQYF. In DNA form, the CDR3 reads TGTGCCAGCAGTCCCCGACAGGGGGTAACCTACGAGCAGTACTTC.